What follows are 22 T cell receptor beta chains derived from one specimen sequenced in a study of CD8 T cells in Susac syndrome (dated by TCRdb to the late 2010s). Library preparation used the immunoSEQ multiplex PCR assay. RNA was extracted using the RNeasy kit, and roughly 0.5 to 1 ug of the RNA was reverse transcribed with random hexamers. The public reads were run again by TCRdb, first through fastp at Q25 and then through MiXCR, and only productive beta chains were kept. Rows with a matching CDR3 protein are joined into one entry that keeps the most common DNA and genes. This sample has 130,000 or so distinct CDR3 sequences in its table, and approximately 96% of those were observed once. Jointly, the top ten make up over 0.09% of the sample. Specimen: CD4+ T cells from PBMCs. These receptors were taken from a human donor with multiple sclerosis.

This chain connects TRBV27 to TRBJ1-2, with 8 bases that match TRBD1. The CDR3 totals 15 residues. Germline CDR1 is MNHEY and CDR2 is SMNVEV (reference sequence). V gave up 6 bases and J gave up 0 bases; unmatched junction bases: 6. DNA of the CDR3: TGTGCCAGCAGGGGTAGGACAGGGTCTAACTATGGCTACACCTTC. It yields the protein CASRGRTGSNYGYTF.

The chain links TRBV30 to TRBJ1-2, with 7 positions matching TRBD1. The CDR3 runs to 14 residues. The V gene's germline CDR1 is GTSNPN and CDR2 SVGIG (reference sequence). Trimming removed 2 bases from V and 8 bases from J; junction bases left unmatched: 11. The CDR3 region is CAWSTRQGTGGYTF. CDR3 DNA sequence: TGTGCCTGGAGTACCCGACAGGGTACGGGCGGCTACACCTTC.

The rearrangement joins TRBV5-1 to TRBJ2-7, with 11 bases identical to TRBD2. The CDR3 runs 14 residues. Trimming at V came to 1 base and at J to 6 bases, leaving 3 bases not matched to a gene. CDR1 SGHRS and CDR2 YFSETQ come from the germline V gene. The CDR3 is CASSLTSGSREQYF. DNA of the CDR3: TGCGCCAGCAGCTTGACTAGCGGGAGCCGCGAGCAGTACTTC.

The V call is TRBV5-1, the J call TRBJ2-1; TRBD2 is a possible D gene (5 bases). This CDR3 comprises 16 residues. The germline gives CDR1 SGHRS, CDR2 YFSETQ. Trimming removed 2 bases from V and 5 bases from J, with 17 bases in between. As DNA, the CDR3 is TGCGCCAGCAGCTTCCCTAGCACTGGGCCCGACAATGAGCAGTTCTTC. It codes for CASSFPSTGPDNEQFF.

V and J are TRBV30 and TRBJ1-2; unclear D gene. Looked up from germline, CDR1 is GTSNPN and CDR2 is SVGIG (reference sequence). The length of the CDR3 is 15 residues. Trimming left V 3 bases short and J 3 bases short, with 17 bases between. The CDR3 DNA reads as TGTGCCTGGAGCACGGCCTTAGGCGGGTACTATGGCTACACCTTC. Translating it yields CAWSTALGGYYGYTF.

The chain combines TRBV4-2 with TRBJ1-6, with D perhaps matching TRBD1 (6 bases). V was shortened by 5 bases and J by 7 bases, with 15 bases between the two germline ends. Germline V gives CDR1 LGHNA, CDR2 YNFKEQ. The CDR3 is 15 residues long. CDR3 sequence (DNA): TGTGCCAGCAGCTACAACCAGGGGACCAATTCACCCCTCCACTTT. Amino acids: CASSYNQGTNSPLHF.

The V gene is TRBV6-6, the J gene TRBJ2-7; D might be TRBD2 (6 bases). This CDR3 is 14 amino acids long. Trimming left V 6 bases short and J 6 bases short, with 18 bases between. Germline V lookup: CDR1 MNHNY, CDR2 SVGAGI (reference sequence). In DNA, the CDR3 is TGTGCCAGCAGCCACCAGACTAGTTCCGGCGAGCAGTACTTC. Translating it yields CASSHQTSSGEQYF.

This chain connects TRBV30 to TRBJ1-1; weak D call: TRBD1 (5 bases). With 7 bases removed from V and 5 bases from J, the gap between germline ends came to 17 bases. The germline V gene has CDR1 GTSNPN and CDR2 SVGIG (reference sequence). CDR3 size: 13 residues. The CDR3 spells CASSLGRATEAFF. The CDR3 region has the DNA TGTGCCTCATCCCTCGGCAGGGCGACTGAAGCTTTCTTT. Using reference TRBV30 and TRBJ1-1 for the parts outside the CDR3, the full variable domain is SQTIHQWPATLVQPVGSPLSLECTVEGTSNPNLYWYRQAAGRGLQLLFYSVGIGQISSEVPQNLSASRPQDRQFILSSKKLLLSDSGFYLCASSLGRATEAFFGQGTRLTVV.

The chain has TRBV6-2 or TRBV6-3 and TRBJ1-1; no clear D. Trimming stripped 6 bases from V and 5 bases from J, with 10 bases between. The V gene's germline CDR1 is MNHEY and CDR2 SVGEGT. The CDR3 runs 12 residues. The CDR3 region has the DNA TGTGCCAGCAGGTGGATTAGTACTGAAGCTTTCTTT. Translated: CASRWISTEAFF.

V gene TRBV28 combines with J gene TRBJ1-5; TRBD1 matches 7 bases. Germline CDR1 MDHEN, CDR2 SYDVKM. Trimming took 6 bases from V and 4 from J; bases not matched to a gene: 9. CDR3 length: 15 amino acids. The CDR3 loop reads CASSDAGTVNQPQHF. CDR3 DNA sequence: TGTGCCAGCAGCGACGCCGGGACAGTTAATCAGCCCCAGCATTTT.

The chain is built from TRBV3-1 and TRBJ2-7; 10 positions match TRBD2. Per the germline V gene, CDR1 is LGHDT and CDR2 is YNNKEL (reference sequence). The CDR3 length is 16 residues. Unmatched junction bases numbered 7, after V lost 1 base and J lost 4 bases. DNA of the CDR3: TGTGCCAGCAGCCAAGCTGCTAGCGGGAGTTTTTACGAGCAGTACTTC. Translating gives CASSQAASGSFYEQYF.

The V and J genes are TRBV5-1 and TRBJ2-7, with TRBD2 as a possible D gene (7 bases). Per the germline V gene, CDR1 is SGHRS and CDR2 is YFSETQ. This CDR3 comprises 12 residues. The ends were cut back, 3 bases at V and 6 bases at J, with 10 bases in the middle. In DNA form, the CDR3 reads TGCGCCAGCAGCTGGGGGGGCACCGAGCAGTACTTC. It specifies CASSWGGTEQYF.

CDR3 in DNA: TGTGCCAGCAGTCGCGACGGAGGTTGGGGCTACACCTTC. Protein product: CASSRDGGWGYTF. The V gene is TRBV6-5, the J gene TRBJ1-2; no reliable D call. Trimming shortened V by 5 bases and J by 8 bases, and 15 bases separated the two germline ends. Germline CDR1 and CDR2: MNHEY and SVGAGI. This CDR3 contains 13 residues.

This sequence joins TRBV20-1 and TRBJ1-1; no firm D call. CDR3 length: 16 residues. V was clipped by 0 bases and J by 2 bases, with 16 bases between them. CDR1 DFQATT and CDR2 SNEGSKA come from the germline V gene (reference sequence). The CDR3 DNA is TGCAGTGCTAGAGATCCGGGGATGAGGGTTAACACTGAAGCTTTCTTT. It codes for CSARDPGMRVNTEAFF.

The chain is built from TRBV12-3 or TRBV12-4 and TRBJ2-7; a weak D match, TRBD2 (6 bases). The CDR3 covers 13 residues. V lost 3 bases and J 2 bases, leaving 8 bases between the germline ends. Here the CDR3 reads CASSLPGAYEQYF. As DNA, the CDR3 is TGTGCCAGCAGTTTGCCGGGGGCCTACGAGCAGTACTTC.

V gene TRBV19 combines with J gene TRBJ2-3; 8 nucleotides match TRBD1. CDR3 length equals 20 residues. CDR1 and CDR2 (germline): LNHDA, SQIVND (reference sequence). J was trimmed by 2 bases and V by 5 bases; bases with no gene match: 21. CDR3 in DNA: TGTGCCAGTAGTCGACATCGGGTGGATGGACAGGGCCCCTTCACAGATACGCAGTATTTT. Protein: CASSRHRVDGQGPFTDTQYF.

The gene calls are TRBV3-1 and TRBJ2-7; D is unclear. Trimming pared 2 bases from V and 2 bases from J, leaving 10 bases between. CDR3 length: 14 residues. CDR1 and CDR2 (germline): LGHDT, YNNKEL (reference sequence). CDR3 nucleotides: TGTGCCAGCAGCCAATCTCTTGTTCCCTACGAGCAGTACTTC. Translated: CASSQSLVPYEQYF.

This clonotype was seen once. The chain couples TRBV3-1 to TRBJ1-2; D is possibly TRBD1 (5 bases). Germline assignment: CDR1 LGHDT and CDR2 YNNKEL (reference sequence). V was pared by 4 bases and J by 8 bases, with 14 bases between. CDR3 length: 13 amino acids. In DNA, the CDR3 is TGTGCCAGCAGCCTTAAGGACACGTCGGGCTACACCTTC. This sequence encodes CASSLKDTSGYTF.

The chain carries TRBV20-1 and TRBJ1-5, with TRBD1 matching over 9 bases. CDR1 and CDR2 from the germline V gene are DFQATT and SNEGSKA (reference sequence). J gave up 4 bases and V 3 bases, and 7 bases lay outside the gene matches. CDR3 length equals 15 residues. As DNA, the CDR3 is TGCAGTGCTAGTCCACAGGGGGCTGAAAATCAGCCCCAGCATTTT. Amino acids: CSASPQGAENQPQHF.

The gene calls are TRBV29-1 and TRBJ2-7; 9 bases map to TRBD2. V lost 6 bases and J lost 6; bases outside the gene matches: 15. In germline, CDR1 is SQVTM, CDR2 ANQGSEA. There are 15 residues in the CDR3. CDR3 nucleotides: TGCAGCGTACAAAGCGGGAGGCTCCCCCGGGGCGAGCAGTACTTC. This codes for CSVQSGRLPRGEQYF.

The chain recombines TRBV2 with TRBJ1-2; no firm D call. Germline CDR1 SNHLY, CDR2 FYNNEI. The CDR3 has 15 amino acids. V was cut by 6 bases and J by 6 bases, with 20 bases left in between. The CDR3 nucleotides are TGTGCCAGCAGCAACCAAAAGTCCTACCGGGATGGCTACACCTTC. Residues: CASSNQKSYRDGYTF.

The CDR3 protein is CASSQRGERLDGYTF. DNA of the CDR3: TGTGCCAGCAGTCAAAGGGGGGAAAGACTCGATGGCTACACCTTC. The V gene is TRBV3-1, the J gene TRBJ1-2, with a tentative D call TRBD1 (6 bases). Germline CDR1 LGHDT, CDR2 YNNKEL (reference sequence). The ends were cut back, 6 bases at V and 6 bases at J, with 20 bases in the middle. The CDR3 is 15 residues long.